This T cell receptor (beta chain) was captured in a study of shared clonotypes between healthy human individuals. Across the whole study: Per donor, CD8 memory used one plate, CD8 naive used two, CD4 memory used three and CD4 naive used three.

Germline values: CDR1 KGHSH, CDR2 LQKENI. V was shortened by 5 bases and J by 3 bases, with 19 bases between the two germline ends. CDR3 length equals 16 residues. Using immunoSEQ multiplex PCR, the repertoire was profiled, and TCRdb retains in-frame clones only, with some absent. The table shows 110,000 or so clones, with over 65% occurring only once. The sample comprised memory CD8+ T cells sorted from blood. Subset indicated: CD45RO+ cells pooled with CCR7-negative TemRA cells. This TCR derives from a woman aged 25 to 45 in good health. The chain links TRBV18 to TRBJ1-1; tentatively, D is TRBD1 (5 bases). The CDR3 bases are TGTGCCAGCTCAACGCCGGCCGGGACCCCGGACACTGAAGCTTTCTTT. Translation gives CASSTPAGTPDTEAFF.